This section outlines one T cell receptor beta chain sequence together with its context. The antigen is unknown. Its ends do not fully match the called genes, so a read error is possible. This sample is drawn from a study of blood T cells in healthy people across ages. Overall study results and limits: Strongly correlated with naive T cell percentage was TCR beta diversity. Significant beta diversity loss was already apparent by age approximately 37, declining roughly linearly.

Alongside a J-beta primer mix, a sample-barcoded 5' primer served in a second PCR lasting about 6 to 11 cycles. TCRdb re-derived calls from the 5' RACE reads in MiXCR, one entry per CDR3 protein. The sample lists about 830,000 distinct CDR3 sequences; approximately 67% were seen once. This TCR was recovered from a young man in good health. The sequencing input was blood.

CDR3: CVSSYGTSLSTDTQYF. The DNA of the CDR3 is TGTGTCAGCAGTTACGGGACTAGCCTTAGCACAGATACGCAGTATTTT. The gene calls are TRBV6-2 or TRBV6-3 and TRBJ2-3; 9 positions match TRBD2. Per the germline V gene, CDR1 is MNHEY and CDR2 is SVGEGT. The CDR3 runs to 16 residues.